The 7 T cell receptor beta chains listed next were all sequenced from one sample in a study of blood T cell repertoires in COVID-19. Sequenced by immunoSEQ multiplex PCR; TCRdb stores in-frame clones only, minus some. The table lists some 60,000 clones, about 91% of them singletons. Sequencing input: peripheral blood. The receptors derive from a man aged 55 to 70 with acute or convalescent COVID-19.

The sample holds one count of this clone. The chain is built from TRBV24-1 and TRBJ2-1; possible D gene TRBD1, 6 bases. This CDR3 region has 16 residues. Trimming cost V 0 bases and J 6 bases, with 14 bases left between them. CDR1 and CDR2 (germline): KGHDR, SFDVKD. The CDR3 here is CATSDLHADSPNEQFF. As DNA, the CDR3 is TGTGCCACCAGTGATTTGCATGCGGACAGCCCCAATGAGCAGTTCTTC.

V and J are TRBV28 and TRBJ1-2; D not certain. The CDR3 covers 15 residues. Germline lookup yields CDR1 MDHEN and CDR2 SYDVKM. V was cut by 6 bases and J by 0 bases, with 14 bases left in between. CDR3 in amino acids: CASSTKDGTNYGYTF. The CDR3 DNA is TGTGCCAGCAGCACTAAGGACGGGACTAACTATGGCTACACCTTC.

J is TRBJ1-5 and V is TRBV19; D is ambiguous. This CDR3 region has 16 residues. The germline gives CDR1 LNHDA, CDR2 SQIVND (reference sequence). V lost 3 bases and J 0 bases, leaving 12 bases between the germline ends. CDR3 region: CASSILNDYSNQPQHF. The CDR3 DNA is TGTGCCAGTAGTATCTTAAACGACTATAGCAATCAGCCCCAGCATTTT.

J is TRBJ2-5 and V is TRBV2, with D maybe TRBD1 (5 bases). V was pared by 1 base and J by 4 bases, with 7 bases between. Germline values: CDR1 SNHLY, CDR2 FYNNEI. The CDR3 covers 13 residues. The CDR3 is CASSEGRAETQYF. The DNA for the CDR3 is TGTGCCAGCAGTGAAGGCAGGGCAGAGACCCAGTACTTC.

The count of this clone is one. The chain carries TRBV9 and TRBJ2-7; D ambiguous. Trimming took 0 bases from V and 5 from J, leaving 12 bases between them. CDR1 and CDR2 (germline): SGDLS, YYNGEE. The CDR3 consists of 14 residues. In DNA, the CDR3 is TGTGCCAGCAGCGTAGAGGCGGCCCGGGACGAGCAGTACTTC. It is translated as CASSVEAARDEQYF.

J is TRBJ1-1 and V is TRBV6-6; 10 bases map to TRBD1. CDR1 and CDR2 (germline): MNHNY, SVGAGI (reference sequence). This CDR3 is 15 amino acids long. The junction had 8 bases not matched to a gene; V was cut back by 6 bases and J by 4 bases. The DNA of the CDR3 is TGTGCCAGCAGCCCGGGACAGGGGACGGGCACTGAAGCTTTCTTT. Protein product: CASSPGQGTGTEAFF.

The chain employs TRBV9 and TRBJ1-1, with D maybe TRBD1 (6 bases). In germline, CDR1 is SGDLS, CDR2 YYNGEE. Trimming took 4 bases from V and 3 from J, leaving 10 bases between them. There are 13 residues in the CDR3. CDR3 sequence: CASSPDRDTEAFF. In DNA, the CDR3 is TGTGCCAGCAGCCCGGACAGAGACACTGAAGCTTTCTTT.